This TCR beta chain comes out of a study of cytomegalovirus exposure and HLA in healthy donors. The CDR3 extends over 13 amino acids. Germline V gives CDR1 GTSNPN, CDR2 SVGIG (reference sequence). The ends were cut back, 0 bases at V and 4 bases at J, with 7 bases in the middle. Generated by immunoSEQ multiplex PCR, the TCRdb table keeps only in-frame clones and is missing some. The table has 250,000 or so clones, about 86% seen once. About this clone: This same CDR3 is encoded by further DNA sequences in the sample.

Source material: PBMCs. The gene calls are TRBV30 and TRBJ1-5, with no clear D. The clonotype originates from a man between 18 and 29 years old in good health and CMV-seronegative. The CDR3: CAWSVRGNQPQHF. CDR3 bases: TGTGCCTGGAGTGTGCGAGGGAATCAGCCCCAGCATTTT.